The clone carrying this TCR beta chain has at least ten counts. Antigen unknown. V trimming: 6 bases; J trimming: 3 bases; junction bases outside the gene matches: 2. The germline V gene has CDR1 SNHLY and CDR2 FYNNEI. This CDR3 spans 13 amino acids. This entry comes from a study of T cells after yellow fever vaccination. Across the study: Fractions containing few cells were prepared with SMART-Seq v4 Ultra Low Input.

MiXCR, applied by TCRdb to the 5' RACE reads, yields one record per CDR3 protein. The sample holds about 320,000 distinct CDR3 sequences, approximately 12% seen once. Findings of the study overall: Weaker overall was a secondary response that nonetheless peaked faster, on day 5 versus 15.

This chain connects TRBV2 to TRBJ1-3, with 7 bases identical to TRBD1. This receptor was obtained from a man aged 18 to 30 who received the YFV17D yellow fever vaccine. The material sequenced was CD4+ T cells sorted from PBMCs, taken 15 days after the yellow fever booster vaccination. CDR3 in amino acids: CASSRQGGNTIYF. In DNA form, the CDR3 reads TGTGCCAGCAGCCGACAGGGTGGAAACACCATATATTTT.